This entry concerns a single T cell receptor (beta chain). The record originates from a study of blood T cell repertoires in COVID-19. About the research overall: Specimens from acute and convalescent COVID-19 originated in the United States, Italy and Spain.

Per the study methods: Reference gene primer amplification yielded estimated nucleated cell counts. Produced via immunoSEQ multiplex PCR; TCRdb's table is partial and in-frame only. V and J calls and clone size are those listed in that table; D and trimming were worked out from the DNA. This table has about 210,000 clones, 83% appearing once. Deletions cut 1 base from V and 5 bases from J, with 13 bases between. The CDR3 is 14 amino acids. Germline CDR1 SGHRS, CDR2 YFSETQ. The clonotype originates from a woman in her forties with active or convalescent COVID-19. The specimen was peripheral blood. The rearrangement joins TRBV5-1 to TRBJ2-7; D may be TRBD1 (6 bases). The CDR3 loop reads CASSLLGTPNEQYF. CDR3 in DNA: TGCGCCAGCAGCTTGCTCGGGACACCCAACGAGCAGTACTTC.